This TCR beta chain was sequenced during a study of blood T cell repertoires in COVID-19. The CDR3 is 17 residues long. Trimming took 0 bases from V and 7 from J, leaving 16 bases between them. The germline gives CDR1 LNHNV, CDR2 YYDKDF (reference sequence). Study processing details: It was from reference gene primer amplification that nucleated cell counts were estimated. The assay was immunoSEQ multiplex PCR, and TCRdb's table has in-frame clones only and misses some. V, J and clone size derive from that table, while D and trimming were established from the DNA sequence. The data show just over 150,000 clones, with roughly 84% seen just once and nearly 10% held by the top ten.

The V gene is TRBV15, the J gene TRBJ1-6; D is possibly TRBD1 (5 bases). The sequenced material came from peripheral blood. The TCR comes from a woman in her 50s with acute or convalescent COVID-19. This CDR3 is CATSRESAGLKNSPLHF. As DNA, the CDR3 is TGTGCCACCAGCAGAGAATCAGCGGGACTGAAGAATTCACCCCTCCACTTT.